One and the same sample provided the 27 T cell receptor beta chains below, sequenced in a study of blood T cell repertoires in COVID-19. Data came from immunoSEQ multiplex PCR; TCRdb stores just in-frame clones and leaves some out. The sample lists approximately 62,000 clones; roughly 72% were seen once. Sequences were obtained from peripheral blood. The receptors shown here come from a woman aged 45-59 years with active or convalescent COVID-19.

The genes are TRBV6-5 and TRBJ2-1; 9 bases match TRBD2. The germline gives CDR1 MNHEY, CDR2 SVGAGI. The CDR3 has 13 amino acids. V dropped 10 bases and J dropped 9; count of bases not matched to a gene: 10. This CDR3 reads CATIRREGGEQFF. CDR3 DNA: TGTGCCACCATCAGGCGGGAGGGGGGTGAGCAGTTCTTC.

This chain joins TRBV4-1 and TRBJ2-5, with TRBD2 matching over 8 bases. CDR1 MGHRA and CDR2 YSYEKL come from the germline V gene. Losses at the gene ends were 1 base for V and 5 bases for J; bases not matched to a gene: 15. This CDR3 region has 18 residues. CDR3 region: CASSQGSLGGRSLETQYF. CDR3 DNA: TGCGCCAGCAGCCAAGGATCTCTCGGCGGGAGGTCTTTGGAGACCCAGTACTTC.

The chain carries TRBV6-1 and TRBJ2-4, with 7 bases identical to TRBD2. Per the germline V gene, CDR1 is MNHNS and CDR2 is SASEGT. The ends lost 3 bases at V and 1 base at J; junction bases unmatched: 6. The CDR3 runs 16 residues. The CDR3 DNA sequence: TGTGCCAGCAGTGAGACCGGGGGAGGGGCCAAAAACATTCAGTACTTC. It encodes CASSETGGGAKNIQYF.

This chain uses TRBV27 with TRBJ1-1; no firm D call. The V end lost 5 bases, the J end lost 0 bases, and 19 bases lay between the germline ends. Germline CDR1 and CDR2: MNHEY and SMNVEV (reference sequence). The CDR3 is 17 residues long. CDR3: CASSLRAVNLMNTEAFF. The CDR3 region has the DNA TGTGCCAGCAGTCTCCGCGCGGTTAACCTCATGAACACTGAAGCTTTCTTT.

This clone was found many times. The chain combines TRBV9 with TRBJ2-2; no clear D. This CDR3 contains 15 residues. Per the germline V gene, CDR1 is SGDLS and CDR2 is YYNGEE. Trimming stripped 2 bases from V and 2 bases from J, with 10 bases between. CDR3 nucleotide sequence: TGTGCCAGCAGCGTCGGTAGCTTTAACACCGGGGAGCTGTTTTTT. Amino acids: CASSVGSFNTGELFF.

CDR3 sequence reads: CASLPAGNTEAFF. The CDR3 DNA follows: TGTGCCAGCCTCCCCGCCGGGAACACTGAAGCTTTCTTT. The rearrangement joins TRBV7-9 to TRBJ1-1; no clear D gene. Germline V gene data show CDR1 as SEHNR and CDR2 as FQNEAQ (reference sequence). With 8 bases removed from V and 1 base from J, the gap between germline ends came to 11 bases. The length of the CDR3 is 13 residues.

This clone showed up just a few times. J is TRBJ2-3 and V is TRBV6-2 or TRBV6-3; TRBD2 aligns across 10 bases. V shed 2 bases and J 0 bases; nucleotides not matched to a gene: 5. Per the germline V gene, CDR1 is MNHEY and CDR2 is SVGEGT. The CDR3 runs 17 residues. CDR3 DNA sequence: TGTGCCAGCAGTTACGCAACTAGCGGGGCTAGCACAGATACGCAGTATTTT. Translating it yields CASSYATSGASTDTQYF.

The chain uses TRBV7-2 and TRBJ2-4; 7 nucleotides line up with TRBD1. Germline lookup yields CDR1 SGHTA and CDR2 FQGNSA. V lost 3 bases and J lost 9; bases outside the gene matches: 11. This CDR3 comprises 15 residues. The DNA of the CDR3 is TGTGCCAGCAGCTTTGTGGGACAGAAAAGGGCCATTCAGTACTTC. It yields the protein CASSFVGQKRAIQYF. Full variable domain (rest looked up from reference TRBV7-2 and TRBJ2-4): GAGVSQSPSNKVTEKGKDVELRCDPISGHTALYWYRQSLGQGLEFLIYFQGNSAPDKSGLPSDRFSAERTGGSVSTLTIQRTQQEDSAVYLCASSFVGQKRAIQYFGAGTRLSVL.

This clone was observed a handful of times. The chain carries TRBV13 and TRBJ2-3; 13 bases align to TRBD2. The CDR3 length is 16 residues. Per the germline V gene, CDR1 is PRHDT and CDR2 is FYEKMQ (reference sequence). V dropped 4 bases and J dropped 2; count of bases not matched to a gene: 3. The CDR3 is CASSSTSGRVTDTQYF. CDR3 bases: TGTGCCAGCAGCTCCACTAGCGGGAGGGTCACAGATACGCAGTATTTT.

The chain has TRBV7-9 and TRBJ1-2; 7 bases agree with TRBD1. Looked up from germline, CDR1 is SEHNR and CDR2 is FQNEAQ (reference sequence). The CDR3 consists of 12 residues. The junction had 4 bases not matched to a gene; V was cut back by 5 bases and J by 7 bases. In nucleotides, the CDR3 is TGTGCCAGCAGCCTAACAGGGGTTGGCTACACCTTC. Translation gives CASSLTGVGYTF.

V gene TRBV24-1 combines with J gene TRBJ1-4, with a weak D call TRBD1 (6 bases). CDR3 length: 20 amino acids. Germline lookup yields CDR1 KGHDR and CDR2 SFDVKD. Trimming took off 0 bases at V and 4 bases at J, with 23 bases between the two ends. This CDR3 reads CATSDLGQLARGGLNEKLFF. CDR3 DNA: TGTGCCACCAGTGATTTGGGACAGCTCGCCCGCGGGGGTCTTAATGAAAAACTGTTTTTT.

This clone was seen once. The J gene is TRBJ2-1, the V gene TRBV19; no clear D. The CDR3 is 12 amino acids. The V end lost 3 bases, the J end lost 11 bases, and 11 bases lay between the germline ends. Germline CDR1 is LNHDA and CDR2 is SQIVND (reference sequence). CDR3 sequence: CASSIPGTQQFF. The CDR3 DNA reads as TGTGCCAGTAGTATCCCGGGTACGCAGCAGTTCTTC.

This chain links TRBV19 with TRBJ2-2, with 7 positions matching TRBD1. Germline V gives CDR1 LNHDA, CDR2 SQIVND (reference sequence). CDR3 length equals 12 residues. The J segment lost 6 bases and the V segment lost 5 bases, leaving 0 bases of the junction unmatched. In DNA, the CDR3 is TGTGCCAGTAGTGGGACAGCCGGGGAGCTGTTTTTT. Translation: CASSGTAGELFF.

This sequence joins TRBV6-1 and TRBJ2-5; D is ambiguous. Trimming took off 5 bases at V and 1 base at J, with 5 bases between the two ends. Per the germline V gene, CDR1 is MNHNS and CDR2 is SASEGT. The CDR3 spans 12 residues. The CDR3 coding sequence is TGTGCCAGCAGTTGGGCCCAAGAGACCCAGTACTTC. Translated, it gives CASSWAQETQYF.

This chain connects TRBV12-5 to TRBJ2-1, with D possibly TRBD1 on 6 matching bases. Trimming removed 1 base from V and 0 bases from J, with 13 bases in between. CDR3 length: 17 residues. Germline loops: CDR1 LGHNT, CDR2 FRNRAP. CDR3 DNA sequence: TGTGCTAGTGGTTTGGGCCCCCTGGACAGCTCCTACAATGAGCAGTTCTTC. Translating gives CASGLGPLDSSYNEQFF.

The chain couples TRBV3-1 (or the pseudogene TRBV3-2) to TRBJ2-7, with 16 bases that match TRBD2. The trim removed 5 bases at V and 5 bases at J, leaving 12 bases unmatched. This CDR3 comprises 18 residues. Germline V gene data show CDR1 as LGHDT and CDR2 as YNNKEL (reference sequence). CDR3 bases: TGTGCCAGCAGCGTGCTGGGACTAGCGGGAGGGCCTAGGAACGAGCAGTACTTC. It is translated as CASSVLGLAGGPRNEQYF.

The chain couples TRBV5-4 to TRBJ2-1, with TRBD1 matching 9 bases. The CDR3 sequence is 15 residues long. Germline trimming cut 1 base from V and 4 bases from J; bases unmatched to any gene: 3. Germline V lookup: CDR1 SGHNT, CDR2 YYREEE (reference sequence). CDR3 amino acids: CASSLRQGVYNEQFF. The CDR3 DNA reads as TGTGCCAGCAGCTTGAGACAGGGGGTGTACAATGAGCAGTTCTTC. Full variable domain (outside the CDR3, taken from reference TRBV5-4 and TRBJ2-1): ETGVTQSPTHLIKTRGQQVTLRCSSQSGHNTVSWYQQALGQGPQFIFQYYREEENGRGNFPPRFSGLQFPNYSSELNVNALELDDSALYLCASSLRQGVYNEQFFGPGTRLTVL.

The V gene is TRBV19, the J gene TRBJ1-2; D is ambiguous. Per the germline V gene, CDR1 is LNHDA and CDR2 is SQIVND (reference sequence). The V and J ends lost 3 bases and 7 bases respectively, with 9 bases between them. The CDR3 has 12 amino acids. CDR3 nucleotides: TGTGCCAGTAGTATGCTAGCGGGTGGCTACACCTTC. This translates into CASSMLAGGYTF.

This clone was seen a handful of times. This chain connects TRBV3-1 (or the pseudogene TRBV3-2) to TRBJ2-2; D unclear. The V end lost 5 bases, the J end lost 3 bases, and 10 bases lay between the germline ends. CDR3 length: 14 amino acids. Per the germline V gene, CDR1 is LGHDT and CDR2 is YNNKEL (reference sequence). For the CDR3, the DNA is TGTGCCAGCAGCTCTTCGGTGTACACCGGGGAGCTGTTTTTT. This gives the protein CASSSSVYTGELFF.

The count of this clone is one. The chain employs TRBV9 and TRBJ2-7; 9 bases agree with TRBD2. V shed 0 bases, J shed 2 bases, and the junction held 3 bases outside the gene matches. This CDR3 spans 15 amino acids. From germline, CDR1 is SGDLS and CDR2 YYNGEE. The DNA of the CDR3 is TGTGCCAGCAGCGTAGCTAGCGGGGAAACCTACGAGCAGTACTTC. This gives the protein CASSVASGETYEQYF.

CDR3 protein: CASSFARRELFF. CDR3 bases: TGTGCCAGCAGCTTTGCGCGCCGGGAGCTGTTTTTT. This chain uses TRBV5-4 with TRBJ2-2; D gene ambiguous. CDR1 SGHNT and CDR2 YYREEE come from the germline V gene (reference sequence). The CDR3 has 12 amino acids. The germline V and J ends were trimmed by 2 bases and 9 bases, with 8 bases remaining between them. The full variable domain, rest sourced from reference TRBV5-4 and TRBJ2-2, is ETGVTQSPTHLIKTRGQQVTLRCSSQSGHNTVSWYQQALGQGPQFIFQYYREEENGRGNFPPRFSGLQFPNYSSELNVNALELDDSALYLCASSFARRELFFGEGSRLTVL.

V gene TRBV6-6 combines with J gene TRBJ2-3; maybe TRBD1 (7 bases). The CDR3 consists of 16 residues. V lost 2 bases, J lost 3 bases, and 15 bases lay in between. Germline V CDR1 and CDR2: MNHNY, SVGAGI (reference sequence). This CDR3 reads CASSYEGAGMTDTQYF. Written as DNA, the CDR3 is TGTGCCAGCAGTTACGAGGGGGCGGGGATGACAGATACGCAGTATTTT.

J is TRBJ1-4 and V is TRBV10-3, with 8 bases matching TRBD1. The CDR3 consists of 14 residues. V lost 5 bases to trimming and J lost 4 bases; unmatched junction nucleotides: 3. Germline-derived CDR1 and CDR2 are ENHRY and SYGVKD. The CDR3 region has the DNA TGTGCCATCAGTCTACAGGGGGGTAATGAAAAACTGTTTTTT. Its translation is CAISLQGGNEKLFF.

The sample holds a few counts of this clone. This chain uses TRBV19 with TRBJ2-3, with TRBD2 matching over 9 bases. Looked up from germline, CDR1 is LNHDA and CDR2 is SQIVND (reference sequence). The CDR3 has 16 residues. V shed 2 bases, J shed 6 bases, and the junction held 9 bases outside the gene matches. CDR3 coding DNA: TGTGCCAGTAGTATAACGACTAGCGGAGAGAGGGATACGCAGTATTTT. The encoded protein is CASSITTSGERDTQYF. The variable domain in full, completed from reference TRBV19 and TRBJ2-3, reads DGGITQSPKYLFRKEGQNVTLSCEQNLNHDAMYWYRQDPGQGLRLIYYSQIVNDFQKGDIAEGYSVSREKKESFPLTVTSAQKNPTAFYLCASSITTSGERDTQYFGPGTRLTVL.

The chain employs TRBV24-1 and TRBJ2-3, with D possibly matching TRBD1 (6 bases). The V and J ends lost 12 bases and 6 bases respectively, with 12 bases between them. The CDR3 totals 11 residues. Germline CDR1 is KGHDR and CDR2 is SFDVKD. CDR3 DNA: TGTGCCTCAGGGGAATCGGATACGCAGTATTTT. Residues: CASGESDTQYF.

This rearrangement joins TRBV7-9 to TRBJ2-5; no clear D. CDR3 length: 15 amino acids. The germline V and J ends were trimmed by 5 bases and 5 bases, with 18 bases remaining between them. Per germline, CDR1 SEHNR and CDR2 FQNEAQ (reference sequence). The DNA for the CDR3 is TGTGCCAGCAGCGGCGTCGGTTTGGGCAGGGAGACCCAGTACTTC. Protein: CASSGVGLGRETQYF.

DNA for the CDR3: TGTGCCAGCAGCTTATACCAGCGGGGCTACACCTTC. The encoded protein is CASSLYQRGYTF. The chain carries TRBV7-2 and TRBJ1-2, with no clear D. CDR1 is SGHTA, CDR2 FQGNSA, per germline. The CDR3 totals 12 residues. Trimming cost V 2 bases and J 8 bases, with 9 bases left between them.